These T cell receptor beta chains were read from a single sample in a study of blood T cell repertoires in COVID-19. Assay: immunoSEQ multiplex PCR; the TCRdb copy retains only in-frame clones and omits some. Among 300,000 to 350,000 clones, 75% to 90% were seen once, and the ten largest hold about 2.5%. Sequences were obtained from peripheral blood. The receptors here all came from a man aged 18 to 30 with active or convalescent COVID-19. Both conserved end residues are part of each CDR3. D genes are given only for firm matches. Not all rows give a size; the values are once, few, many and, for expanded clones, a class.

abundance,j_gene,v_gene,d_gene,CDR3nt,CDR3aa
NA,TRBJ2-7,TRBV5-4,TRBD2,TGTGCCAGCAGCCATGCTAGCGGAGCCTCCTACGAGCAGTACTTC,CASSHASGASYEQYF
NA,TRBJ1-5,TRBV4-2,TRBD1,TGTGCCAGCAGCCAAGATACCGGACAGGTTAGCAATCAGCCCCAGCATTTT,CASSQDTGQVSNQPQHF
NA,TRBJ1-2,TRBV11-2,NA,TGTGCCAGCAGCTTGGGGGGGCACTATGGCTACACCTTC,CASSLGGHYGYTF
NA,TRBJ2-1,TRBV19,TRBD2,TGTGCCAGTAGTCGTCTAGCGGGGGCAAACAATGAGCAGTTCTTC,CASSRLAGANNEQFF
NA,TRBJ2-7,TRBV9,TRBD2,TGTGCCAGCAGCGTAGGGACAGCGACTAGCGGGGCCTACGAGCAGTACTTC,CASSVGTATSGAYEQYF
NA,TRBJ2-1,TRBV19,TRBD1,TGTGCCAGTAGTATTAAGGGGGGACAGGGGACGGACAATGAGCAGTTCTTC,CASSIKGGQGTDNEQFF
NA,TRBJ2-1,TRBV28,TRBD2,TGTGCCAGCACAGCGGGAGGCGGTGTATCCTACAATGAGCAGTTCTTC,CASTAGGGVSYNEQFF
NA,TRBJ1-1,TRBV2,NA,TGTGCCAGCAGTGAACCTAGGGGCGCTGGGCTCGGAGCTTTCTTT,CASSEPRGAGLGAFF
NA,TRBJ1-3,TRBV2,TRBD1,TGTGCCAGCAGTGACTTCAGGGGGAGCTCTGGAAACACCATATATTTT,CASSDFRGSSGNTIYF
few,TRBJ1-5,TRBV21-1,NA,TGTGCCAGCAGCAAAGCTTATGATCAGCCCCAGCATTTT,CASSKAYDQPQHF
once,TRBJ2-1,TRBV28,TRBD2,TGTGCCAGCCGACTAGCGGGAGTATTAGATGAGCAGTTCTTC,CASRLAGVLDEQFF
NA,TRBJ2-1,TRBV9,TRBD1,TGTGCCAGCAGCCCGGACAGGGTGGACAATGAGCAGTTCTTC,CASSPDRVDNEQFF
NA,TRBJ1-1,TRBV19,TRBD1,TGTGCCAGTAACGGCAGGGGGCGCAAAGAAGCTTTCTTT,CASNGRGRKEAFF
NA,TRBJ1-6,TRBV5-5,NA,TGTGCCAGCAGCTTTTCCCAGGGGCTGTCCTATAATTCACCCCTCCACTTT,CASSFSQGLSYNSPLHF
NA,TRBJ2-7,TRBV11-2,TRBD2,TGTGCCAGCAGCTTACTTTGGACTAGCGTTTCCTACGAGCAGTACTTC,CASSLLWTSVSYEQYF
NA,TRBJ2-1,TRBV19,TRBD2,TGTGCCAGTAGAGAAAACGGGCGGGAGGCCTCCCATTCCTCCTACAATGAGCAGTTCTTC,CASRENGREASHSSYNEQFF
NA,TRBJ2-1,TRBV7-8,NA,TGTGCCAGCAGCTTAGGGGCCCGCACAGGGTCCAGTGAGCAGTTCTTC,CASSLGARTGSSEQFF
NA,TRBJ1-6,TRBV3-1/TRBV3-2,NA,TGTGCCAGCAGCCAAGTTGCAAGAGGGGGAAATAATTCACCCCTCCACTTT,CASSQVARGGNNSPLHF
NA,TRBJ1-6,TRBV9,NA,TGTGCCAGCAGCGAACACCAACCGGGACACGGGACCAATTCACCCCTCCACTTT,CASSEHQPGHGTNSPLHF
NA,TRBJ2-2,TRBV11-2,NA,TGTGCCAGCAGCTTCGTGACTGTAACGAACACCGGGGAGCTGTTTTTT,CASSFVTVTNTGELFF
NA,TRBJ2-5,TRBV2,NA,TGTGCCAGCAGTGAATATTGGGGCGAGATAAAGCAAGAGACCCAGTACTTC,CASSEYWGEIKQETQYF
NA,TRBJ2-2,TRBV27,TRBD2,TGTGCCAGCAATAGCGGGAGTAGCGCCGGGGAGCTGTTTTTT,CASNSGSSAGELFF
once,TRBJ2-3,TRBV6-2/TRBV6-3,TRBD2,TGTGCCAGCAGTTACGCAGGGACTAGCCCAGATACGCAGTATTTT,CASSYAGTSPDTQYF
NA,TRBJ2-2,TRBV11-2,NA,TGTGCCAGCAGCCAAACAGCGGTGGGGGCGGGCACCGGGGAGCTGTTTTTT,CASSQTAVGAGTGELFF
NA,TRBJ2-7,TRBV9,TRBD1,TGTGCCAGCAGCGTAGGGGGACAGAACTACGAGCAGTACTTC,CASSVGGQNYEQYF
NA,TRBJ2-7,TRBV28,TRBD2,TGTGCCAGCAGTGTGGGAGGGCCTTGGGAGCAGTACTTC,CASSVGGPWEQYF
NA,TRBJ2-5,TRBV24-1,NA,TGTGCCACCAGTGATTTCGTCAGGGCCCAAGAGACCCAGTACTTC,CATSDFVRAQETQYF
NA,TRBJ1-4,TRBV5-1,TRBD1,TGCGCCAGCAGCTTGGGGGACAGGGGGACGGAAAAACTGTTTTTT,CASSLGDRGTEKLFF
NA,TRBJ1-1,TRBV29-1,NA,TGCAGCGTTACAGGGAGGGAGGACACTGAAGCTTTCTTT,CSVTGREDTEAFF
NA,TRBJ2-1,TRBV3-1/TRBV3-2,NA,TGTGCCAGCAGCCACCAAGCGGGTACAGGGCAGTTCTTC,CASSHQAGTGQFF
NA,TRBJ2-5,TRBV6-5,NA,TGTGCCAGCAGTTACGGAGGGAGAGAGACCCAGTACTTC,CASSYGGRETQYF
NA,TRBJ2-7,TRBV27,NA,TGTGCCAGCAGAAAGGGATACGGGACACCCCTTGCCGACGAGCAGTACTTC,CASRKGYGTPLADEQYF
few,TRBJ1-1,TRBV6-5,NA,TGTGCCAGCAGGAACGGGATGAACACTGAAGCTTTCTTT,CASRNGMNTEAFF
NA,TRBJ1-1,TRBV7-3,NA,TGTGCCAGCAGCTTATCCCCGGTGAACACTGAAGCTTTCTTT,CASSLSPVNTEAFF
once,TRBJ2-3,TRBV6-4,TRBD1,TGTGCCAGCAGCGAGGGACAGGGAGCAGATACGCAGTATTTT,CASSEGQGADTQYF
once,TRBJ1-2,TRBV5-6,TRBD1,TGTGCCAGCAGCGACGGACAGGGGGTTCATGGCTACACCTTC,CASSDGQGVHGYTF
NA,TRBJ2-7,TRBV5-1,TRBD1,TGCGCCAGCAGCTTGTCCGGGACAGGCCACTACGAGCAGTACTTC,CASSLSGTGHYEQYF
NA,TRBJ2-2,TRBV4-2,TRBD2,TGTGCCAGCAGCCGAGGGACTAGCGGCGGGGAGCTGTTTTTT,CASSRGTSGGELFF
NA,TRBJ2-2,TRBV24-1,NA,TGTGCCACCAGTGACCTCAGGGAAACGAACACCGGGGAGCTGTTTTTT,CATSDLRETNTGELFF
NA,TRBJ2-3,TRBV3-1/TRBV3-2,TRBD2,TGTGCCAGCAGCCAGGGGACTAGCCTTAGCACAGATACGCAGTATTTT,CASSQGTSLSTDTQYF
NA,TRBJ2-1,TRBV7-3,TRBD1,TGTGCCAGCAGCTTAGAGGGGACAGGGCACAATGAGCAGTTCTTC,CASSLEGTGHNEQFF
NA,TRBJ2-3,TRBV5-6,TRBD2,TGTGCCAGCAGCTTGGGCGGGAGGGGAGATACGCAGTATTTT,CASSLGGRGDTQYF
NA,TRBJ2-5,TRBV6-4,TRBD1,TGTGCCAGCAGTGACTCGAAAGTTGGGACAGATAAAAAAGAGACCCAGTACTTC,CASSDSKVGTDKKETQYF
NA,TRBJ2-5,TRBV7-8,TRBD2,TGTGCCAGCAGCGCCCGTGGGACTACCGCAGAGACCCAGTACTTC,CASSARGTTAETQYF
NA,TRBJ2-5,TRBV27,TRBD2,TGTGCCATCCGAGCGGGGCCGTACCAAGAGACCCAGTACTTC,CAIRAGPYQETQYF
NA,TRBJ2-3,TRBV3-1/TRBV3-2,NA,TGTGCCAGCAGCCAAGAACGCGGGCTTGGAGATACGCAGTATTTT,CASSQERGLGDTQYF
NA,TRBJ1-1,TRBV7-9,NA,TGTGCCAGCAGCCCTCAATGGGGCATGAACACTGAAGCTTTCTTT,CASSPQWGMNTEAFF
NA,TRBJ2-5,TRBV3-1/TRBV3-2,NA,TGTGCCAGCAGCCAAGACCGTTATCTAGCCCCCCGGTACTTC,CASSQDRYLAPRYF
NA,TRBJ2-7,TRBV6-5,TRBD1,TGTGCCAGCAGTTCTCCGGGACAGGGCTCCTACGAGCAGTACTTC,CASSSPGQGSYEQYF
once,TRBJ2-3,TRBV29-1,NA,TGCAGCGTTGTTCAGAGGACAGATACGCAGTATTTT,CSVVQRTDTQYF
NA,TRBJ2-3,TRBV11-2,TRBD2,TGTGCCAGCAGCTTAGATCAAAGACTAGCGGGACTTAGCACAGATACGCAGTATTTT,CASSLDQRLAGLSTDTQYF
NA,TRBJ2-3,TRBV27,TRBD2,TGTGCCAGCAGTCCGGGGGGGGCCCTCACAGATACGCAGTATTTT,CASSPGGALTDTQYF
NA,TRBJ1-2,TRBV7-8,NA,TGTGCCAGCAGCTGGACTCGGACCTATGGCTACACCTTC,CASSWTRTYGYTF
NA,TRBJ2-1,TRBV28,TRBD2,TGTGCCAGCGCGGGGCTAGCGGGAGGATACAATGAGCAGTTCTTC,CASAGLAGGYNEQFF
NA,TRBJ2-1,TRBV25-1,NA,TGTGCCAGCAGTGACCCGACAACCTACAATGAGCAGTTCTTC,CASSDPTTYNEQFF
NA,TRBJ2-7,TRBV11-2,NA,TGTGCCAGCGGCTGGCAGGGATACGAGCAGTACTTC,CASGWQGYEQYF
few,TRBJ2-7,TRBV20-1,NA,TGCAGTGCTAGTCGCGGAGCGAGCTCCTACGAGCAGTACTTC,CSASRGASSYEQYF